One sample yielded the 28 T cell receptor beta chains listed below, sequenced in a study of T cell changes during pregnancy in multiple sclerosis. Assay: immunoSEQ multiplex PCR; the TCRdb copy retains only in-frame clones and omits some. This sample carries 12,000 or so clones, roughly 82% of them seen once, and the ten largest clones take around 10%. The sample consisted of CD8+ T cells from peripheral blood mononuclear cells, taken after pregnancy. The receptors here all came from a female donor in good health, enrolled as a control in a pregnancy study.

J is TRBJ1-2 and V is TRBV19; D perhaps matches TRBD1 (5 bases). Looked up from germline, CDR1 is LNHDA and CDR2 is SQIVND (reference sequence). V lost 5 bases to trimming and J lost 10 bases, with 20 bases between them. The CDR3 contains 14 residues. This CDR3 reads CASSPNDSRPPYTF. The DNA for the CDR3 is TGTGCCAGTAGTCCAAACGACAGCCGGCCGCCCTACACCTTC.

The gene calls are TRBV12-5 and TRBJ1-3; 9 bases match TRBD1. The junction had 7 bases not matched to a gene; V was cut back by 6 bases and J by 1 base. CDR1 is LGHNT and CDR2 is FRNRAP in the germline V gene. This CDR3 has 16 residues. CDR3 sequence (DNA): TGTGCTAGTGGATTCGACAGGGGGATTTCTGGAAACACCATATATTTT. Residues: CASGFDRGISGNTIYF.

CDR3 sequence reads: CATAKGEGRGEQYF. The CDR3 bases are TGTGCCACCGCGAAGGGGGAGGGCCGAGGCGAGCAGTACTTC. The chain recombines TRBV6-5 with TRBJ2-7; TRBD2 might be the D (7 bases). Germline lookup yields CDR1 MNHEY and CDR2 SVGAGI. Trimming removed 10 bases at V and 6 bases at J, with 22 bases between. The CDR3 covers 14 residues.

The chain uses TRBV6-5 and TRBJ2-7; 10 bases are a match to TRBD1. This CDR3 region has 13 residues. Germline V gene lookup returns CDR1 MNHEY and CDR2 SVGAGI. J lost 7 bases, V lost 6 bases, and 6 bases had no gene match. CDR3 sequence: CASRGQGLGEQYF. In nucleotides, the CDR3 is TGTGCCAGCAGGGGACAGGGGCTGGGGGAGCAGTACTTC.

This chain connects TRBV7-9 to TRBJ2-1; D might be TRBD2 (6 bases). V was trimmed by 4 bases and J by 3 bases, leaving 7 bases between them. The CDR3 is 13 amino acids. CDR1 is SEHNR and CDR2 is FQNEAQ in the germline V gene (reference sequence). CDR3 sequence: CASSSSVYNEQFF. The CDR3 DNA reads as TGTGCCAGCAGCTCTAGCGTCTACAATGAGCAGTTCTTC.

The chain links TRBV11-2 to TRBJ1-2, with a weak D call TRBD1 (6 bases). CDR3 size: 14 residues. Trimming removed 3 bases at V and 4 bases at J, with 12 bases between. Germline lookup yields CDR1 SGHAT and CDR2 FQNNGV. The CDR3, as DNA: TGTGCCAGCAGCTTTACAGGGTTGGTCTATGGCTACACCTTC. It translates to CASSFTGLVYGYTF.

This chain connects TRBV19 to TRBJ2-3, with a tentative D call TRBD2 (5 bases). This CDR3 has 15 residues. V dropped 7 bases and J dropped 0 bases, with 14 bases sitting between them. From germline, CDR1 is LNHDA and CDR2 SQIVND (reference sequence). The CDR3 DNA reads as TGTGCCAGTAACCCAAGCGGATCTAGCACAGATACGCAGTATTTT. Its translation is CASNPSGSSTDTQYF.

This chain uses TRBV6-1 with TRBJ1-4; perhaps TRBD1 as D (5 bases). Deletions cut 2 bases from V and 7 bases from J, with 11 bases between. The germline CDR1 and CDR2 sequences are MNHNS and SASEGT. This CDR3 has 14 amino acids. The CDR3 nucleotides are TGTGCCAGCAGTGAAACCCAAGGGGTTGAAAAACTGTTTTTT. The encoded protein is CASSETQGVEKLFF.

This chain uses TRBV7-2 with TRBJ1-1; D ambiguous. The germline CDR1 and CDR2 sequences are SGHTA and FQGNSA. The CDR3 has 13 residues. V lost 4 bases and J 0 bases, leaving 6 bases between the germline ends. CDR3 DNA: TGTGCCAGCAGCTCCTCCTTGAACACTGAAGCTTTCTTT. Translated: CASSSSLNTEAFF.

This chain joins TRBV28 and TRBJ2-4; 10 bases agree with TRBD2. V was clipped by 2 bases and J by 13 bases; unmatched bases: 2. This CDR3 contains 12 residues. The germline V gene encodes CDR1 MDHEN and CDR2 SYDVKM. The CDR3 spells CASSLGTSVQYF. The CDR3 DNA reads TGTGCCAGCAGTTTAGGGACTAGCGTGCAGTACTTC.

The V and J genes are TRBV7-8 and TRBJ2-3; TRBD2 is a possible D gene (7 bases). The CDR3 extends over 16 amino acids. CDR1 SGHVS and CDR2 FQNEAQ come from the germline V gene. The V and J ends lost 5 bases and 4 bases respectively, with 19 bases between them. The CDR3 DNA follows: TGTGCCAGCAGCCCCTGGGCGGGGGCGCCCCCAGATACGCAGTATTTT. Residues: CASSPWAGAPPDTQYF.

This chain joins TRBV7-2 and TRBJ1-2; D may be TRBD1 (5 bases). Trimming left V 1 base short and J 6 bases short, with 9 bases between. There are 13 residues in the CDR3. The germline V gene has CDR1 SGHTA and CDR2 FQGNSA. The CDR3 bases are TGTGCCAGCAGCTTAGGACAGAATCATGGCTACACCTTC. Residues: CASSLGQNHGYTF.

The chain combines TRBV10-3 with TRBJ2-2; 7 nucleotides line up with TRBD1. The V segment lost 3 bases and the J segment 7 bases; nucleotides outside the gene matches: 11. This CDR3 has 16 residues. Germline-derived CDR1 and CDR2 are ENHRY and SYGVKD. This CDR3 is CAISDTRTGLLGELFF. For the CDR3, the DNA is TGTGCCATCAGTGATACAAGGACAGGCCTCCTCGGGGAGCTGTTTTTT.

The rearrangement links TRBV4-3 to TRBJ2-5; 10 bases map to TRBD1. The CDR3 spans 16 residues. V gave up 2 bases and J gave up 4 bases; unmatched junction bases: 7. Per the germline V gene, CDR1 is LGHNA and CDR2 is YSLEER. CDR3 coding DNA: TGCGCCAGCAGCCAAAAGACAGGGGGCGGTTCAGAGACCCAGTACTTC. It codes for CASSQKTGGGSETQYF.

The J gene is TRBJ1-2, the V gene TRBV9; 8 nucleotides align to TRBD1. The CDR3 is 15 amino acids. The V segment lost 0 bases and the J segment 8 bases; nucleotides outside the gene matches: 9. Germline CDR1 and CDR2: SGDLS and YYNGEE. The CDR3 reads CASSVGPGGDGGYTF. The CDR3, as DNA: TGTGCCAGCAGCGTAGGGCCAGGGGGCGACGGGGGCTACACCTTC.

This chain uses TRBV4-1 with TRBJ2-7; possibly TRBD2 for D (5 bases). This CDR3 has 12 amino acids. Trimming removed 4 bases at V and 6 bases at J, with 10 bases between. Germline CDR1 MGHRA, CDR2 YSYEKL. For the CDR3, the DNA is TGCGCCAGCAGCCCATCGGGGTTCGAGCAGTACTTC. Amino acid sequence: CASSPSGFEQYF.

This clone has just a few counts. The genes are TRBV27 and TRBJ1-1, with D perhaps TRBD1 (5 bases). The CDR3 has 14 residues. Germline loops: CDR1 MNHEY, CDR2 SMNVEV (reference sequence). With 3 bases removed from V and 5 bases from J, the gap between germline ends came to 13 bases. The CDR3 DNA reads TGTGCCAGCAGTTTTGGGGGAGGTGGAACTGAAGCTTTCTTT. This codes for CASSFGGGGTEAFF.

This clone has just one count. The chain has TRBV13 and TRBJ1-1; 7 positions match TRBD1. The V gene's germline CDR1 is PRHDT and CDR2 FYEKMQ (reference sequence). Germline trimming cut 1 base from V and 11 bases from J; bases unmatched to any gene: 4. The CDR3 has 12 amino acids. The CDR3 reads CASSLETGRAFF. In DNA, the CDR3 is TGTGCCAGCAGCTTAGAGACAGGGCGGGCTTTCTTT.

The chain links TRBV6-5 to TRBJ2-7; TRBD2 might be the D (6 bases). The germline V gene encodes CDR1 MNHEY and CDR2 SVGAGI. CDR3 length: 14 residues. V was pared by 5 bases and J by 3 bases, with 14 bases between. DNA of the CDR3: TGTGCCAGCAGTCCCCGTCGGGAGTACTACGAGCAGTACTTC. As protein: CASSPRREYYEQYF.

The gene calls are TRBV19 and TRBJ1-3, with 7 bases identical to TRBD1. CDR3 size: 16 residues. Germline CDR1 reads LNHDA; CDR2 reads SQIVND (reference sequence). V lost 3 bases to trimming and J lost 6 bases; unmatched junction nucleotides: 11. The CDR3 DNA reads TGTGCCAGTAGTATTGCGGGGAGACAGGGCCAAAACACCATATATTTT. It translates to CASSIAGRQGQNTIYF.

This chain links TRBV5-1 with TRBJ2-1; 8 positions match TRBD2. The CDR3 length is 14 residues. Germline V gives CDR1 SGHRS, CDR2 YFSETQ. V lost 2 bases, J lost 8 bases, and 6 bases stayed unmatched. The CDR3 reads CASSFNGGVYEQFF. CDR3 nucleotide sequence: TGCGCCAGCAGCTTTAACGGGGGGGTCTATGAGCAGTTCTTC.

The rearrangement links TRBV2 to TRBJ1-1, with D tentatively TRBD1 (5 bases). CDR1 SNHLY and CDR2 FYNNEI come from the germline V gene. Deletions cut 0 bases from V and 8 bases from J, with 10 bases between. The CDR3 is 13 amino acids. The CDR3 DNA follows: TGTGCCAGCAGTGAAGCGCCCGGGGGGGAAGCTTTCTTT. This gives the protein CASSEAPGGEAFF. Looking up the rest from reference TRBV2 and TRBJ1-1 gives the full variable domain: EPEVTQTPSHQVTQMGQEVILRCVPISNHLYFYWYRQILGQKVEFLVSFYNNEISEKSEIFDDQFSVERPDGSNFTLKIRSTKLEDSAMYFCASSEAPGGEAFFGQGTRLTVV.

The chain joins TRBV6-5 to TRBJ2-7; 14 nucleotides agree with TRBD2. This CDR3 comprises 15 residues. The V and J ends lost 4 bases and 5 bases, in that order; junction bases with no gene match: 4. Germline V lookup: CDR1 MNHEY, CDR2 SVGAGI. The CDR3 DNA follows: TGTGCCAGCAGTTTGACTAGCGGGAGGGTCCACGAGCAGTACTTC. This codes for CASSLTSGRVHEQYF.

This chain links TRBV23-1 with TRBJ1-2, with D perhaps matching TRBD1 (6 bases). TRBV23-1 is labeled an ORF, and its function is uncertain. The CDR3 is made up of 15 amino acids. V lost 0 bases and J lost 6, with 14 bases in between. CDR3 in DNA: TGCGCCAGCAGTCAATCAAGAGGCAGGGGACATGGCTACACCTTC. It specifies CASSQSRGRGHGYTF.

The J gene is TRBJ1-2, the V gene TRBV18; D possibly corresponds to TRBD1 (5 bases). The CDR3 covers 16 residues. Trimming took off 3 bases at V and 4 bases at J, with 18 bases between the two ends. The germline gives CDR1 KGHSH, CDR2 LQKENI. For the CDR3, the DNA is TGTGCCAGCTCACCTACTTTCAGTCCGGGACTCTATGGCTACACCTTC. Translating gives CASSPTFSPGLYGYTF.

Note on this clone: Mismatch with germline at one junction end may stem from a read error. The V gene is TRBV5-4, the J gene TRBJ2-7, with 12 bases identical to TRBD2. CDR3 length: 15 residues. The germline gives CDR1 SGHNT, CDR2 YYREEE (reference sequence). This CDR3 reads CASSQGLAGSYEQYF. The CDR3 nucleotides are TGCGCCAGCAGCCAAGGACTAGCGGGGAGCTACGAGCAGTACTTC.

The chain couples TRBV18 to TRBJ1-5; D possibly corresponds to TRBD1 (5 bases). V was trimmed by 0 bases and J by 2 bases, leaving 5 bases between them. The CDR3 length is 14 residues. Germline V gene lookup returns CDR1 KGHSH and CDR2 LQKENI. The CDR3 loop is CASSPPGGNQPQHF. CDR3 bases: TGTGCCAGCTCACCACCAGGGGGCAATCAGCCCCAGCATTTT.

The chain combines TRBV7-9 with TRBJ2-7; TRBD2 matches 7 bases. Germline loops: CDR1 SEHNR, CDR2 FQNEAQ (reference sequence). This CDR3 contains 15 residues. Trimming at V came to 0 bases and at J to 3 bases, leaving 5 bases not matched to a gene. Here the CDR3 reads CASSLAAGSNYEQYF. As DNA, the CDR3 is TGTGCCAGCAGCTTAGCAGCGGGGTCGAACTACGAGCAGTACTTC.